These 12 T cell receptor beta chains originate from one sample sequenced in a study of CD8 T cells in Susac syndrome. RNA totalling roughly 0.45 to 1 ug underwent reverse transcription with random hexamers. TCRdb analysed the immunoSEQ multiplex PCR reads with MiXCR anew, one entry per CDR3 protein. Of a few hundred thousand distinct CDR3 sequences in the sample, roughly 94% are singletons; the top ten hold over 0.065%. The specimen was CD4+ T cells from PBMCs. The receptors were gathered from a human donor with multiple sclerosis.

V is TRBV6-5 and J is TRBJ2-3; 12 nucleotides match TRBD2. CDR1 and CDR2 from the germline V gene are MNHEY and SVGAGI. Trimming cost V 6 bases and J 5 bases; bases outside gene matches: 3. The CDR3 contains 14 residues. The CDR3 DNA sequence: TGTGCCAGCAGACCGGGACTAGCGGGAGATACGCAGTATTTT. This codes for CASRPGLAGDTQYF.

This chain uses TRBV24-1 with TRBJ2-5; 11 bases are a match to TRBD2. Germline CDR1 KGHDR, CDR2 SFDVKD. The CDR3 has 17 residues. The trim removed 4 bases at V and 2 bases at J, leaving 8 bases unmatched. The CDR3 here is CATSEPTGTSGQETQYF. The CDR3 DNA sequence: TGTGCCACCAGTGAGCCGACCGGGACTAGCGGACAAGAGACCCAGTACTTC.

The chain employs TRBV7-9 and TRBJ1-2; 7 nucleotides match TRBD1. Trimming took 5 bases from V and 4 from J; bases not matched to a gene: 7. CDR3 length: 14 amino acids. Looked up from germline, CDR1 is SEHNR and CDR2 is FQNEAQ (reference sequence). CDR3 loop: CASSPRGSFYGYTF. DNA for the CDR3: TGTGCCAGCAGCCCCAGGGGGTCTTTCTATGGCTACACCTTC.

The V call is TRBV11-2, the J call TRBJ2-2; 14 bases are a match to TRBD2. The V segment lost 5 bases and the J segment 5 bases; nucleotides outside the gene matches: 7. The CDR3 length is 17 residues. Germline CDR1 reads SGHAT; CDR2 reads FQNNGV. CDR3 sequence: CASSPIGLAGGTGELFF. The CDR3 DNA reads TGTGCCAGCAGCCCGATCGGACTAGCGGGAGGTACCGGGGAGCTGTTTTTT.

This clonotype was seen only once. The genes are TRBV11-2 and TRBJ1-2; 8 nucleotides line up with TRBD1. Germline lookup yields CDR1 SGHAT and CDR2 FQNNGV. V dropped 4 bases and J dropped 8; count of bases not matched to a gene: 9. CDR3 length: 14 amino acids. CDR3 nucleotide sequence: TGTGCCAGCAGCTCCACTACAGGGGGGGAAGGCTACACCTTC. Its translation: CASSSTTGGEGYTF.

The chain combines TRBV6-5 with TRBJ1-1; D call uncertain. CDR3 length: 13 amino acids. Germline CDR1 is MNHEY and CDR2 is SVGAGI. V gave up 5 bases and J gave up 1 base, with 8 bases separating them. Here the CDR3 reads CASSVRWNTEAFF. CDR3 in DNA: TGTGCCAGCAGTGTGAGGTGGAACACTGAAGCTTTCTTT.

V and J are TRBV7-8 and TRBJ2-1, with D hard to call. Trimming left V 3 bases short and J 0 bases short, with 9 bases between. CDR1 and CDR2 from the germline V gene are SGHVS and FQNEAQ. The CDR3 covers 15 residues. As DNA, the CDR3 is TGTGCCAGCAGCTTTGCGTCCAGCTCCTACAATGAGCAGTTCTTC. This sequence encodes CASSFASSSYNEQFF.

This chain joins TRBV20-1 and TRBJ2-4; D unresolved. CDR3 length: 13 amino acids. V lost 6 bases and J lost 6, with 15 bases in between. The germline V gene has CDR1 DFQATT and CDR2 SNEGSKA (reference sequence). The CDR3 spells CSASNGPVNIQYF. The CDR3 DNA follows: TGCAGTGCCTCCAATGGCCCCGTAAACATTCAGTACTTC.

The CDR3 protein is CASSLPELAGASDTQYF. CDR3 sequence (DNA): TGCGCCAGCAGCTTGCCAGAACTAGCGGGGGCTTCAGATACGCAGTATTTT. This sequence joins TRBV5-1 and TRBJ2-3, with 11 bases fitting TRBD2. V lost 1 base and J lost 4; bases outside the gene matches: 8. Germline CDR1 and CDR2: SGHRS and YFSETQ. The CDR3 is made up of 17 amino acids.

CDR3 DNA sequence: TGTGCCAGCACTAGCGAGGGAAGAAAGCAGTACTTC. Encoded protein: CASTSEGRKQYF. The chain links TRBV5-8 to TRBJ2-7; perhaps TRBD2 as D (6 bases). There are 12 residues in the CDR3. Germline V gives CDR1 SGHTS, CDR2 YDEGEE. Trimming pared 6 bases from V and 8 bases from J, leaving 15 bases between.

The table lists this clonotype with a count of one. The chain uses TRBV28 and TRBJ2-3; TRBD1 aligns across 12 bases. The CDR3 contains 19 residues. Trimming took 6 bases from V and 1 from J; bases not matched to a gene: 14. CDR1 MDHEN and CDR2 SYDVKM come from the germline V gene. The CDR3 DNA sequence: TGTGCCAGCAGCCCGGTTACCGGGACAGGGGGCGCGGGCACAGATACGCAGTATTTT. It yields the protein CASSPVTGTGGAGTDTQYF.

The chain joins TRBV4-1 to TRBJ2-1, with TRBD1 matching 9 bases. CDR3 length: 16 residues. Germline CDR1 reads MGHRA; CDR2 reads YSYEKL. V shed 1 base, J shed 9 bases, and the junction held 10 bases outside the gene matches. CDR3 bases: TGCGCCAGCAGCCAAGCCGACAGGGGGTTTTATAGTGAGCAGTTCTTC. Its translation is CASSQADRGFYSEQFF.